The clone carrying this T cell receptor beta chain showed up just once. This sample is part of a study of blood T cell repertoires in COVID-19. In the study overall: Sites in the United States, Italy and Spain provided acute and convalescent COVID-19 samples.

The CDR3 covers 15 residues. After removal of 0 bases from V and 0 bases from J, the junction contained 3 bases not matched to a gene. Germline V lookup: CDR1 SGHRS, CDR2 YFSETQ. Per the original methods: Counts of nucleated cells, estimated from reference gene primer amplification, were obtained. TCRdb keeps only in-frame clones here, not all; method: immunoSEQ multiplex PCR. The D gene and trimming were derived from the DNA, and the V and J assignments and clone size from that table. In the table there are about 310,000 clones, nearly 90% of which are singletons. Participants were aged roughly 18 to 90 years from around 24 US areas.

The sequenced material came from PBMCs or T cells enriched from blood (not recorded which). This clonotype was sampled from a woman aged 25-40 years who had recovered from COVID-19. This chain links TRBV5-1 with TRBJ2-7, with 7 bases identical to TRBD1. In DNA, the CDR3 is TGCGCCAGCAGCTTGGCTGGGACAGACTCCTACGAGCAGTACTTC. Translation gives CASSLAGTDSYEQYF.